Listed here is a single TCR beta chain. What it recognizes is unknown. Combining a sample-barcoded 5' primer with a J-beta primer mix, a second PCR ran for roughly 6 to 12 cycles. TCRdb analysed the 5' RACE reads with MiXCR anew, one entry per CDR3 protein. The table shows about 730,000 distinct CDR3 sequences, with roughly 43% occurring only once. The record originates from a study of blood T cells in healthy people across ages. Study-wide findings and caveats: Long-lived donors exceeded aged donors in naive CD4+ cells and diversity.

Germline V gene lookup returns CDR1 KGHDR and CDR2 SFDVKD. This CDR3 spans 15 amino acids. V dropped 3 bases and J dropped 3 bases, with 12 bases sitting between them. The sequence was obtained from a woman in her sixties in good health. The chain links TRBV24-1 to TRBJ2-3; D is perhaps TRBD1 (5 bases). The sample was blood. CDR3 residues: CATSDNRLRTDTQYF. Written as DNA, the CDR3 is TGTGCCACCAGTGATAACAGGTTGAGGACAGATACGCAGTATTTT.